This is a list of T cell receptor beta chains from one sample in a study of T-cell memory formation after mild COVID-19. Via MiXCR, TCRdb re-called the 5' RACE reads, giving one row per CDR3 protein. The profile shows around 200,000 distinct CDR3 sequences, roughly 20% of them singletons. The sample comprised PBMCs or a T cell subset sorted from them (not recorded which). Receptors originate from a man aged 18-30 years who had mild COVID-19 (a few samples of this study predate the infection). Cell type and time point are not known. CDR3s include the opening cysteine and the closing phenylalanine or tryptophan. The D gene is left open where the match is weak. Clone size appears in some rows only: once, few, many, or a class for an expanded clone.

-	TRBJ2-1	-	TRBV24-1	CATSETDRPDEQFF	TGTGCCACCAGTGAGACAGACAGGCCAGATGAGCAGTTCTTC
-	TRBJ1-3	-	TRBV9	CASSVGGGNGNTIYF	TGTGCCAGCAGCGTAGGAGGGGGGAATGGAAACACCATATATTTT
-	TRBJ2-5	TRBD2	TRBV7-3	CASSLSRGRGETQYF	TGTGCCAGCAGCTTATCTCGCGGGCGGGGGGAGACCCAGTACTTC
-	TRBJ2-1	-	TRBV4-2	CASSQDSSEGPWREQFF	TGTGCCAGCAGCCAAGATTCATCGGAAGGACCCTGGCGCGAGCAGTTCTTC
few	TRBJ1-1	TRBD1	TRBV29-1	CSGQGVTEAFF	TGCAGCGGACAGGGCGTAACTGAAGCTTTCTTT
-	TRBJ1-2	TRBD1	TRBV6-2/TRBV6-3	CASRDSSFYGYTF	TGTGCCAGCCGGGACAGCAGTTTCTATGGCTACACCTTC
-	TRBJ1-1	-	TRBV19	CDSSPQTTGNTEAFF	TGTGACAGTAGTCCCCAAACGACAGGGAACACTGAAGCTTTCTTT
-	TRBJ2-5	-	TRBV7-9	CASSLRGSDQETQYF	TGTGCCAGCAGCCTCCGGGGGAGCGACCAAGAGACCCAGTACTTC
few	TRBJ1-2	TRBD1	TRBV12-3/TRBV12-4	CATRGTGVYGYTF	TGTGCCACGAGGGGGACAGGAGTCTATGGCTACACCTTC
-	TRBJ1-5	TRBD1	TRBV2	CASSVDRGGNQPQHF	TGTGCCAGCAGCGTGGACAGGGGCGGCAATCAGCCCCAGCATTTT
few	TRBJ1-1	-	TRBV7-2	CASSFPSTLRAFF	TGTGCCAGCAGCTTCCCTAGTACTTTACGAGCTTTCTTT
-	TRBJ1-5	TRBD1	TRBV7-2	CASSWIGTGSQPQHF	TGTGCCAGCAGCTGGATCGGGACAGGGTCTCAGCCCCAGCATTTT
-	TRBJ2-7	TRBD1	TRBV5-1	CASSPGQGAYEQYF	TGCGCCAGCAGCCCCGGACAGGGTGCCTACGAGCAGTACTTC
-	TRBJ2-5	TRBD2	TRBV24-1	CATSDLAGGGETQYF	TGTGCCACCAGTGATCTTGCCGGGGGGGGAGAGACCCAGTACTTC
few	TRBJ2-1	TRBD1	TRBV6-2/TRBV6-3	CASSYSGQGAYNEQFF	TGTGCCAGCAGTTACTCTGGCCAGGGGGCTTACAATGAGCAGTTCTTC
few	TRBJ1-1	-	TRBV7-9	CASSPRAGANTEAFF	TGTGCCAGCAGCCCACGGGCCGGAGCAAACACTGAAGCTTTCTTT
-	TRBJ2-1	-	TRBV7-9	CASSPAGASYNEQFF	TGTGCCAGCAGTCCCGCGGGGGCTTCCTACAATGAGCAGTTCTTC
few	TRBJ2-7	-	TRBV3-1	CASSQESGAAGYHEQYF	TGTGCCAGCAGCCAAGAGTCAGGGGCGGCGGGCTACCACGAGCAGTACTTC
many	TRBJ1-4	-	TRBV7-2	CASSFSFEQAREKLFF	TGTGCCAGCAGCTTCTCTTTCGAACAGGCGCGTGAAAAACTGTTTTTT
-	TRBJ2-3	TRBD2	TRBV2	CASSLTSGRRDTQYF	TGTGCCAGCAGCTTGACTAGCGGGAGGAGAGATACGCAGTATTTT
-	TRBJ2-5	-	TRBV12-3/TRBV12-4	CASRRTGGVETQYF	TGTGCCAGCAGACGAACCGGGGGTGTCGAGACCCAGTACTTC
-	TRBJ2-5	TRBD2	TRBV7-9	CASSRPGLAGGPGETQYF	TGTGCCAGCAGCCGTCCTGGACTAGCGGGAGGCCCGGGGGAGACCCAGTACTTC